The 25 T cell receptor beta chains below come from one sample, sequenced in a study of blood T cell repertoires in COVID-19. Assay used: immunoSEQ multiplex PCR; TCRdb lists only in-frame clones, some missing. The repertoire includes 150,000 to 200,000 clones, around 94% of them detected once, and 0.76% sits in the top ten. Sequencing used peripheral blood. The receptor source for this set is a man aged 25 to 40 with COVID-19, enrolled during active disease.

This clone came up once. V and J are TRBV28 and TRBJ2-5, with 7 positions matching TRBD2. V lost 5 bases and J lost 4; bases outside the gene matches: 13. The CDR3 length is 16 residues. Germline lookup yields CDR1 MDHEN and CDR2 SYDVKM. CDR3 residues: CASSALGGGHRETQYF. CDR3 nucleotide sequence: TGTGCCAGCAGTGCTTTAGGCGGGGGTCATCGAGAGACCCAGTACTTC. The complete variable domain, with remaining parts taken from reference TRBV28 and TRBJ2-5, reads DVKVTQSSRYLVKRTGEKVFLECVQDMDHENMFWYRQDPGLGLRLIYFSYDVKMKEKGDIPEGYSVSREKKERFSLILESASTNQTSMYLCASSALGGGHRETQYFGPGTRLLVL.

V usage is TRBV27 and J usage is TRBJ1-2, with D maybe TRBD1 (5 bases). Trimming shortened V by 0 bases and J by 4 bases, and 15 bases separated the two germline ends. Germline V CDR1 and CDR2: MNHEY, SMNVEV (reference sequence). There are 16 residues in the CDR3. CDR3 in DNA: TGTGCCAGCAGTTTATCGACCCTGACAGCCTCCTATGGCTACACCTTC. Its protein is CASSLSTLTASYGYTF.

This chain links TRBV4-1 with TRBJ2-7; possibly TRBD2 for D (5 bases). The V gene lost 2 bases and the J gene lost 5 bases, with 19 bases spanning the gap. This CDR3 spans 16 amino acids. In germline, CDR1 is MGHRA, CDR2 YSYEKL. The CDR3 DNA is TGCGCCAGCAGCCAAAACCCTACAGAGAGGGCCGACGAGCAGTACTTC. This encodes CASSQNPTERADEQYF.

This clone was picked up a small number of times. This chain connects TRBV29-1 to TRBJ1-5, with 11 bases lining up with TRBD1. Trimming removed 7 bases from V and 7 bases from J; junction bases left unmatched: 3. The CDR3 runs 12 residues. Germline V gene data show CDR1 as SQVTM and CDR2 as ANQGSEA. This chain's CDR3 is CSAGDRGQPQHF. The CDR3 coding sequence is TGCAGCGCGGGGGACAGGGGGCAGCCCCAGCATTTT.

V usage is TRBV19 and J usage is TRBJ1-3; 8 nucleotides agree with TRBD1. The CDR3 loop spans 14 amino acids. Germline V gene data show CDR1 as LNHDA and CDR2 as SQIVND (reference sequence). V was pared by 6 bases and J by 4 bases, with 5 bases of the junction left unmatched. In DNA form, the CDR3 reads TGTGCCAGTAGAATGGGACAGGACGGAAACACCATATATTTT. The encoded protein is CASRMGQDGNTIYF.

This sequence joins TRBV27 and TRBJ2-7; 8 bases are a match to TRBD1. Germline CDR1 MNHEY, CDR2 SMNVEV (reference sequence). CDR3 length: 14 residues. After removal of 5 bases from V and 2 bases from J, the junction contained 5 bases not matched to a gene. Written as DNA, the CDR3 is TGTGCCAGCAGTGACAGGGGCCTTCCCTACGAGCAGTACTTC. Translated, it gives CASSDRGLPYEQYF.

This chain joins TRBV9 and TRBJ2-1; TRBD1 agrees at 7 bases. This CDR3 comprises 14 residues. The junction had 9 bases not matched to a gene; V was cut back by 5 bases and J by 7 bases. Germline V gene sequence: CDR1 SGDLS, CDR2 YYNGEE. CDR3 DNA: TGTGCCAGCAGTTTACAGGGGAACCAAAATGAGCAGTTCTTC. Translating it yields CASSLQGNQNEQFF.

This clone has only one observation. The chain is built from TRBV3-1 (or the pseudogene TRBV3-2) and TRBJ1-1; D is unresolved. This CDR3 spans 15 amino acids. The germline V gene encodes CDR1 LGHDT and CDR2 YNNKEL (reference sequence). Trimming took off 0 bases at V and 6 bases at J, with 14 bases between the two ends. CDR3 protein: CASSQDSSGRPEAFF. CDR3 coding DNA: TGTGCCAGCAGCCAAGACTCAAGCGGGCGGCCTGAAGCTTTCTTT.

The chain recombines TRBV11-2 with TRBJ2-1, with 14 bases that match TRBD2. CDR3 size: 16 residues. With V trimmed by 5 bases and J by 5 bases, 5 bases remained unmatched. CDR1 and CDR2 (germline): SGHAT, FQNNGV. CDR3 sequence reads: CASSARLAGGNNEQFF. CDR3 coding DNA: TGTGCCAGCAGCGCCAGACTAGCGGGGGGGAACAATGAGCAGTTCTTC.

The chain couples TRBV10-3 to TRBJ2-1; 8 bases are a match to TRBD2. The V gene end was trimmed by 8 bases and the J gene end by 10 bases; junction bases not matched to a gene: 4. From germline, CDR1 is ENHRY and CDR2 SYGVKD. The CDR3 runs to 11 residues. CDR3 region: CAIVGGGEQFF. DNA for the CDR3: TGTGCCATCGTCGGGGGGGGCGAGCAGTTCTTC.

V and J are TRBV28 and TRBJ1-3; possibly TRBD1 for D (6 bases). There are 17 residues in the CDR3. V was cut by 5 bases and J by 0 bases, with 17 bases left in between. Per the germline V gene, CDR1 is MDHEN and CDR2 is SYDVKM. CDR3 region: CASSPAGVGVSGNTIYF. The CDR3 bases are TGTGCCAGCAGTCCTGCAGGGGTGGGGGTCTCTGGAAACACCATATATTTT.

The chain recombines TRBV7-9 with TRBJ1-3; no definite D call. CDR1 is SEHNR, CDR2 FQNEAQ, per germline (reference sequence). The V end was cut by 5 bases, the J end by 0 bases, with 11 bases between. The CDR3 has 15 residues. The CDR3 loop reads CASSPSETSGNTIYF. The CDR3 DNA sequence: TGTGCCAGCAGCCCTAGTGAGACCTCTGGAAACACCATATATTTT.

V usage is TRBV18 and J usage is TRBJ2-7; the match to TRBD2 covers 15 bases. Losses at the gene ends were 8 bases for V and 5 bases for J; bases not matched to a gene: 7. Germline assignment: CDR1 KGHSH and CDR2 LQKENI. The CDR3 loop spans 15 amino acids. CDR3 in amino acids: CASLGLAGGLDEQYF. The CDR3 DNA reads TGTGCCAGCCTCGGACTAGCGGGGGGGCTGGACGAGCAGTACTTC.

The rearrangement links TRBV2 to TRBJ2-7, with no clear D. CDR3 size: 11 residues. The germline V gene has CDR1 SNHLY and CDR2 FYNNEI. Trimming removed 6 bases from V and 7 bases from J, with 10 bases in between. The CDR3 DNA is TGTGCCAGCAGCGCCTTCAGGGAGCAGTACTTC. Protein product: CASSAFREQYF.

This clone was seen a handful of times. This chain connects TRBV10-3 to TRBJ2-7; tentative D call: TRBD2 (7 bases). Germline V CDR1 and CDR2: ENHRY, SYGVKD. V was shortened by 6 bases and J by 7 bases, with 22 bases between the two germline ends. The CDR3 sequence is 15 residues long. Here the CDR3 DNA reads TGTGCCATCAGCAACCCCGTGGGGGGGGCGAGAGAGCAGTACTTC. It codes for CAISNPVGGAREQYF.

CDR3 bases: TGCGCCAGCAGCGCTACAGGGGCACCAACTAATGAAAAACTGTTTTTT. Protein product: CASSATGAPTNEKLFF. V is TRBV5-1 and J is TRBJ1-4; 7 bases are a match to TRBD1. The CDR3 runs 16 residues. Looked up from germline, CDR1 is SGHRS and CDR2 is YFSETQ. V lost 4 bases and J lost 0; bases outside the gene matches: 6.

The V gene is TRBV7-9, the J gene TRBJ1-6, with TRBD1 matching over 12 bases. The CDR3 runs to 17 residues. Germline V CDR1 and CDR2: SEHNR, FQNEAQ (reference sequence). The V segment lost 5 bases and the J segment 10 bases; nucleotides outside the gene matches: 12. CDR3 amino acids: CASSDTGTGGFLSPLHF. The CDR3 DNA reads TGTGCCAGCAGCGATACCGGGACAGGGGGCTTTCTATCACCCCTCCACTTT.

This clone was recorded once. The chain has TRBV19 and TRBJ2-2; TRBD1 might be the D (5 bases). This CDR3 has 14 amino acids. V lost 9 bases and J lost 5, with 16 bases in between. Germline loops: CDR1 LNHDA, CDR2 SQIVND (reference sequence). The CDR3 region is CASTARQSTGELFF. CDR3 DNA sequence: TGTGCCAGCACCGCGCGACAGAGTACCGGGGAGCTGTTTTTT.

This chain uses TRBV2 with TRBJ1-5; TRBD1 aligns across 10 bases. From germline, CDR1 is SNHLY and CDR2 FYNNEI. The trim removed 6 bases at V and 7 bases at J, leaving 12 bases unmatched. The CDR3 runs 16 residues. The CDR3 coding sequence is TGTGCCAGCAGCACGTATGGGACAGGGGCCGGGCAGCCCCAGCATTTT. It encodes CASSTYGTGAGQPQHF.

The chain is built from TRBV30 and TRBJ1-5; TRBD1 might be the D (6 bases). With 3 bases removed from V and 0 bases from J, the gap between germline ends came to 9 bases. The CDR3 is 14 residues long. The germline V gene encodes CDR1 GTSNPN and CDR2 SVGIG (reference sequence). The CDR3 reads CAWSRGNSNQPQHF. In DNA, the CDR3 is TGTGCCTGGAGCAGGGGAAATAGCAATCAGCCCCAGCATTTT.

The chain links TRBV7-9 to TRBJ1-1, with D hard to call. From germline, CDR1 is SEHNR and CDR2 FQNEAQ (reference sequence). This CDR3 comprises 17 residues. V was cut by 3 bases and J by 0 bases, with 17 bases left in between. CDR3 DNA sequence: TGTGCCAGCAGCTTCCGCCCCGGGAGGAGAATGAACACTGAAGCTTTCTTT. Protein: CASSFRPGRRMNTEAFF.

The chain recombines TRBV9 with TRBJ2-3, with D tentatively TRBD1 (6 bases). Germline-derived CDR1 and CDR2 are SGDLS and YYNGEE. CDR3 length: 15 residues. The V end was cut by 1 base, the J end by 2 bases, with 11 bases between. The CDR3 sequence: CASSVRTDLTDTQYF. For the CDR3, the DNA is TGTGCCAGCAGCGTACGGACAGATCTCACAGATACGCAGTATTTT.

On this clone itself: One end of the junction fails to match germline, which may point to a read error. The V and J genes are TRBV7-9 and TRBJ1-2; D possibly corresponds to TRBD1 (6 bases). Germline lookup yields CDR1 SEHNR and CDR2 FQNEAQ (reference sequence). The CDR3 is 14 residues long. In nucleotides, the CDR3 is TGTGCCAGCAGCCCCCCGGACAGCCCCTATGACTACACCTTC. It translates to CASSPPDSPYDYTF.

The chain uses TRBV9 and TRBJ1-4, with TRBD1 matching 8 bases. Per germline, CDR1 SGDLS and CDR2 YYNGEE. There are 14 residues in the CDR3. Trimming removed 4 bases from V and 4 bases from J; junction bases left unmatched: 3. The CDR3 nucleotides are TGTGCCAGCAGCTTGACAGGGGTTAATGAAAAACTGTTTTTT. This gives the protein CASSLTGVNEKLFF.

This rearrangement joins TRBV30 to TRBJ1-4; TRBD1 aligns across 8 bases. Germline V gene lookup returns CDR1 GTSNPN and CDR2 SVGIG (reference sequence). There are 14 residues in the CDR3. The J segment lost 10 bases and the V segment lost 0 bases, leaving 7 bases of the junction unmatched. CDR3 protein: CAWSVNGQGGKLFF. The DNA of the CDR3 is TGTGCCTGGAGTGTAAATGGACAGGGCGGAAAACTGTTTTTT.